A single sample gave rise to the 7 T cell receptor beta chains below, sequenced in a study of T cell responses to AZD1222 COVID-19 vaccine. The repertoire was sequenced with immunoSEQ multiplex PCR; TCRdb's copy has only in-frame clones and lacks some. In the table there are approximately 89,000 clones, roughly nine tenths of which are singletons. This specimen was peripheral blood, taken 28 days after the second AZD1222 dose. These receptors were collected from an adult who received the AZD1222 COVID-19 vaccine.

V usage is TRBV4-1 and J usage is TRBJ1-2, with TRBD1 matching over 10 bases. The CDR3 extends over 14 amino acids. J gave up 7 bases and V 3 bases, and 5 bases lay outside the gene matches. Germline V gives CDR1 MGHRA, CDR2 YSYEKL. CDR3 region: CASSHSGQGFGYTF. CDR3 DNA sequence: TGCGCCAGCAGCCATTCGGGACAGGGGTTTGGCTACACCTTC.

The V call is TRBV5-5, the J call TRBJ1-2; D is undetermined. The CDR3 is made up of 13 amino acids. Between the trimmed V and J ends, which lost 3 bases and 1 base, there was a span of 7 bases. In germline, CDR1 is SGHKS, CDR2 YYEKEE (reference sequence). The CDR3 region is CASSSLDNYGYTF. The CDR3 nucleotides read TGTGCCAGCAGCTCCCTAGATAACTATGGCTACACCTTC.

The rearrangement links TRBV6-1 to TRBJ1-1, with a possible D match to TRBD1 (6 bases). CDR3 length equals 15 residues. The V gene lost 4 bases and the J gene lost 0 bases, with 12 bases spanning the gap. The V gene's germline CDR1 is MNHNS and CDR2 SASEGT. Here the CDR3 DNA reads TGTGCCAGCAGTGGAGCAGGGGACATGAACACTGAAGCTTTCTTT. Protein: CASSGAGDMNTEAFF.

The chain carries TRBV18 and TRBJ1-2; D possibly corresponds to TRBD1 (6 bases). The germline gives CDR1 KGHSH, CDR2 LQKENI. Trimming pared 1 base from V and 0 bases from J, leaving 12 bases between. CDR3 length equals 16 residues. This CDR3 is CASSPQQGTSNYGYTF. The CDR3 coding sequence is TGTGCCAGCTCACCACAACAGGGTACTTCTAACTATGGCTACACCTTC. Together with reference TRBV18 and TRBJ1-2, the CDR3 gives the full variable domain: NAGVMQNPRHLVRRRGQEARLRCSPMKGHSHVYWYRQLPEEGLKFMVYLQKENIIDESGMPKERFSAEFPKEGPSILRIQQVVRGDSAAYFCASSPQQGTSNYGYTFGSGTRLTVV.

About this clone itself: The identical CDR3 is also encoded by other nucleotide sequences in the sample. V usage is TRBV27 and J usage is TRBJ1-5, with 8 nucleotides matching TRBD1. The CDR3 loop spans 14 amino acids. The V and J ends lost 6 bases and 6 bases, in that order; junction bases with no gene match: 7. Germline-derived CDR1 and CDR2 are MNHEY and SMNVEV (reference sequence). The chain's CDR3 is CASSFGQGGQPQHF. DNA for the CDR3: TGTGCCAGCAGCTTCGGACAGGGTGGTCAGCCCCAGCATTTT.

The chain recombines TRBV10-3 with TRBJ1-1; a possible D gene is TRBD1 (6 bases). The CDR3 is 13 amino acids. The V end was cut by 11 bases, the J end by 1 base, with 14 bases between. Germline CDR1 and CDR2: ENHRY and SYGVKD. Here the CDR3 DNA reads TGTGCCGCTCACGGGGGCAGGAACACTGAAGCTTTCTTT. It codes for CAAHGGRNTEAFF.

The chain employs TRBV6-1 and TRBJ1-1; possible D gene TRBD1, 6 bases. Trimming pared 5 bases from V and 8 bases from J, leaving 21 bases between. The CDR3 length is 15 residues. Per the germline V gene, CDR1 is MNHNS and CDR2 is SASEGT. The chain's CDR3 is CASSLPPGQRTEAFF. The CDR3 nucleotides read TGTGCCAGCAGTCTCCCCCCGGGACAAAGGACAGAAGCTTTCTTT.